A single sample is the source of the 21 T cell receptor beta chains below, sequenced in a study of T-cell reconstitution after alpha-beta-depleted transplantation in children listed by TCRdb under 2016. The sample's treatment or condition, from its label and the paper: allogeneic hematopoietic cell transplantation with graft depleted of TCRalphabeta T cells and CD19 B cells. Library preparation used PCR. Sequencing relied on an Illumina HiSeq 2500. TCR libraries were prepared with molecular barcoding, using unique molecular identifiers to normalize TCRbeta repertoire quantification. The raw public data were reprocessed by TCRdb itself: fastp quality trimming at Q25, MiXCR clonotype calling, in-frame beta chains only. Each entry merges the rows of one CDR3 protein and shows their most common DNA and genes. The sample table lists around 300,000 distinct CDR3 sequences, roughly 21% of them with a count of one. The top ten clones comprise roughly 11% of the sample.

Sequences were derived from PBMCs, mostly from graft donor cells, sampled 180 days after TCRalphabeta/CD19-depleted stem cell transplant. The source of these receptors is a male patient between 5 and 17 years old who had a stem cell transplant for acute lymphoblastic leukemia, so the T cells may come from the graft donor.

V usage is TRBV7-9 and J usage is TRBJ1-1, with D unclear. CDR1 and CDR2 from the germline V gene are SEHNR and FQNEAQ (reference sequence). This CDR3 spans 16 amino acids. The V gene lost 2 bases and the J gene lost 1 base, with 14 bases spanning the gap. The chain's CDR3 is CASSLPLGKGNTEAFF. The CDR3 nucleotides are TGTGCCAGCAGCTTACCTCTGGGGAAAGGGAACACTGAAGCTTTCTTT. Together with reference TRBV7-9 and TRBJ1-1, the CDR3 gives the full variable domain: DTGVSQNPRHKITKRGQNVTFRCDPISEHNRLYWYRQTLGQGPEFLTYFQNEAQLEKSRLLSDRFSAERPKGSFSTLEIQRTEQGDSAMYLCASSLPLGKGNTEAFFGQGTRLTVV.

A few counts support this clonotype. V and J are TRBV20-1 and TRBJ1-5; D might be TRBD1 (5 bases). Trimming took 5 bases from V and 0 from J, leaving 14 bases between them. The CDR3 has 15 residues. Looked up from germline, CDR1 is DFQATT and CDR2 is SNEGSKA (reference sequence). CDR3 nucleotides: TGCAGTGCTTTCCGGGACGACAATAGCAATCAGCCCCAGCATTTT. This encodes CSAFRDDNSNQPQHF.

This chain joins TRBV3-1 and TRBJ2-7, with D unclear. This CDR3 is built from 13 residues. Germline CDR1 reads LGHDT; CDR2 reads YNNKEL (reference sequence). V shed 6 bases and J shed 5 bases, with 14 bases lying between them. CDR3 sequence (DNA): TGTGCCAGCAGTCCCCCAAGCGCCCACGAGCAGTACTTC. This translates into CASSPPSAHEQYF.

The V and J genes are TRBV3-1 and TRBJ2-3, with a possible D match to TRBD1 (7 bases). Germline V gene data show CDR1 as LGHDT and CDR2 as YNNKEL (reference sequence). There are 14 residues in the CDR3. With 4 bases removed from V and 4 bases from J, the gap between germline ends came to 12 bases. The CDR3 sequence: CASSPQGGADTQYF. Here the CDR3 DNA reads TGTGCCAGCAGCCCGCAGGGGGGAGCAGATACGCAGTATTTT.

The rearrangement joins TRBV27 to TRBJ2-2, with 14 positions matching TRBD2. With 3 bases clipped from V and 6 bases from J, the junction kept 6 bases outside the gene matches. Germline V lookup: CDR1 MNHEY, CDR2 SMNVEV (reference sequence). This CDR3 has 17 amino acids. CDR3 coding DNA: TGTGCCAGCAGTTTCTCCGGACTAGCGGGAGGTCCCGGGGAGCTGTTTTTT. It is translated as CASSFSGLAGGPGELFF.

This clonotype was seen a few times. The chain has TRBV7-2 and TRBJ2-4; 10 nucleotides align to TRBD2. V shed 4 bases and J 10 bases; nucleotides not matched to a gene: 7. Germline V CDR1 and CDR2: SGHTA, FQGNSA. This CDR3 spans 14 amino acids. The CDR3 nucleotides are TGTGCCAGCAGCTCGGGACTAGCGCCACTTATTCAGTACTTC. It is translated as CASSSGLAPLIQYF.

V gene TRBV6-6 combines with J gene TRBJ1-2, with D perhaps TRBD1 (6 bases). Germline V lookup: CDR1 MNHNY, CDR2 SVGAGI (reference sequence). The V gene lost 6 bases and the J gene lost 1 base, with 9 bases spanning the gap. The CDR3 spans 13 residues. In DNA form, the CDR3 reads TGTGCCAGCAGCGCAGGGGTTAACTATGGCTACACCTTC. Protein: CASSAGVNYGYTF.

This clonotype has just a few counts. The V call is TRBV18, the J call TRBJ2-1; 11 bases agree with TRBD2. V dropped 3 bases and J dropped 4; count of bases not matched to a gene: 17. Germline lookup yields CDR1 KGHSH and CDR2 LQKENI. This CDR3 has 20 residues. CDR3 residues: CASSPRSGLAGGSLYNEQFF. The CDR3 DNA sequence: TGTGCCAGCTCACCGCGATCGGGCCTAGCGGGAGGATCGTTGTACAATGAGCAGTTCTTC.

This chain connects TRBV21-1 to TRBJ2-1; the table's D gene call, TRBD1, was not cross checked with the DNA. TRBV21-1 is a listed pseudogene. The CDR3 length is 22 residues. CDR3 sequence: CASSKVSVPPPDRDIAYNEQFF. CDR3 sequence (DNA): TGTGCCAGCAGCAAAGTTTCGGTACCGCCGCCTGACAGGGACATCGCCTACAATGAGCAGTTCTTC.

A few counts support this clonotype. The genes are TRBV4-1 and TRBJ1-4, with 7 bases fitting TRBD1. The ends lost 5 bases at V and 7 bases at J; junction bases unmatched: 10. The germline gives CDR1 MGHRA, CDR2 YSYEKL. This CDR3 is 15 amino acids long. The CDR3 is CASSDGRQGGEKLFF. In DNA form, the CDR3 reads TGCGCCAGCAGCGATGGGCGACAGGGAGGTGAAAAACTGTTTTTT.

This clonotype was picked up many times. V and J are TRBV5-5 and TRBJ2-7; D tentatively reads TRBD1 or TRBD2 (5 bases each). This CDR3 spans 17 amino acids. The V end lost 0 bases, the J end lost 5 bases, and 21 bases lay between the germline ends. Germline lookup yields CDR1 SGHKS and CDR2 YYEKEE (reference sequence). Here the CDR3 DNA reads TGTGCCAGCAGCTTGGCCGGGGCGGTGTTGATTGAGAACGAGCAGTACTTC. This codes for CASSLAGAVLIENEQYF.

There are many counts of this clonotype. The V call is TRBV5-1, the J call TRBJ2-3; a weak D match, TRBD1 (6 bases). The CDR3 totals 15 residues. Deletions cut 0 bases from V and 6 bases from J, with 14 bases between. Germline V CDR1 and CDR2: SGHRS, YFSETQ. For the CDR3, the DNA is TGCGCCAGCAGCTTGGAGGGGCAGGGGCGCGATACGCAGTATTTT. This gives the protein CASSLEGQGRDTQYF.

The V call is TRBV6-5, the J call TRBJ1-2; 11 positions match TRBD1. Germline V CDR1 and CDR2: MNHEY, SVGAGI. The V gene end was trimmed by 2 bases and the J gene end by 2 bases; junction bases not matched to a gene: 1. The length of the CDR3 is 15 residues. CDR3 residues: CASSYGTGGNYGYTF. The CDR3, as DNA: TGTGCCAGCAGTTACGGGACAGGGGGAAACTATGGCTACACCTTC.

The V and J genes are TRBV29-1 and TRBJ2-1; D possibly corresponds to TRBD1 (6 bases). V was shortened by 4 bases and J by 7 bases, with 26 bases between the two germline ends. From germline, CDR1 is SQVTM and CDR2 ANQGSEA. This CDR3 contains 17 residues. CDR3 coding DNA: TGCAGCGTTGTACCGTTGAGGGATCACGAAAGGGGGAATGAGCAGTTCTTC. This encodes CSVVPLRDHERGNEQFF.

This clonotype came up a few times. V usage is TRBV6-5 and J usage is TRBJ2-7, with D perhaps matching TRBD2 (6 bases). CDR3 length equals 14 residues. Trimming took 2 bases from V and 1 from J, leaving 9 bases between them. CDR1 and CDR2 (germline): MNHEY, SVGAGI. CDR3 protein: CASSYTGGSYEQYF. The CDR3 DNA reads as TGTGCCAGCAGTTACACCGGGGGTTCCTACGAGCAGTACTTC.

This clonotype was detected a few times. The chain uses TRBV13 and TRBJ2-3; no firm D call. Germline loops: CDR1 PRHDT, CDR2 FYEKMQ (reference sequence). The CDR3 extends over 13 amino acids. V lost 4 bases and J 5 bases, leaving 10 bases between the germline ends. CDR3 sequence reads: CASSSNYLDTQYF. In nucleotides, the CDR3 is TGTGCCAGCAGCTCGAATTACTTAGATACGCAGTATTTT.

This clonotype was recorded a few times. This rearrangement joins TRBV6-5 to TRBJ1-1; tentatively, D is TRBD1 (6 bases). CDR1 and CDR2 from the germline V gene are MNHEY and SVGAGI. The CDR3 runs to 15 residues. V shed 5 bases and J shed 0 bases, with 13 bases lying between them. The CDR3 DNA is TGTGCCAGCAGTAACCACAGGGCCATGAACACTGAAGCTTTCTTT. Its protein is CASSNHRAMNTEAFF.

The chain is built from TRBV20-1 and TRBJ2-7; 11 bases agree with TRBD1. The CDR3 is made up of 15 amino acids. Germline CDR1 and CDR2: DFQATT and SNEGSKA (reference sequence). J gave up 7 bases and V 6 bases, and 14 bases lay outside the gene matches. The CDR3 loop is CSALKGQGAGREQYF. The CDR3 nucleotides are TGCAGTGCCCTAAAAGGACAGGGGGCAGGTCGGGAGCAGTACTTC.

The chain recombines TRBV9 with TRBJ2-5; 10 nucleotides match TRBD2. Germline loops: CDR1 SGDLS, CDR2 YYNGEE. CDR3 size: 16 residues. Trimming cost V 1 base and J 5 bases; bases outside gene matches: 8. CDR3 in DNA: TGTGCCAGCAGCGTACGGCTAGCGGGAGAGGGGGAGACCCAGTACTTC. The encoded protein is CASSVRLAGEGETQYF.

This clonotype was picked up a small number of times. The CDR3 coding sequence is TGCGCCAGCAGCCACCAGCCGAGTACTAGCGGGAGGCATGAGCAGTTCTTC. As protein: CASSHQPSTSGRHEQFF. The gene calls are TRBV4-1 and TRBJ2-1, with 12 bases matching TRBD2. Germline loops: CDR1 MGHRA, CDR2 YSYEKL. V lost 3 bases and J lost 8; bases outside the gene matches: 11. This CDR3 region has 17 residues.

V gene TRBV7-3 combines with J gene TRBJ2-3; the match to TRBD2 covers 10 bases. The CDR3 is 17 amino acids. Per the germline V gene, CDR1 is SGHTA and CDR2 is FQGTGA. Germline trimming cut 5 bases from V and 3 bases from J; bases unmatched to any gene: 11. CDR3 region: CASSLAGASGSTDTQYF. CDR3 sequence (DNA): TGTGCCAGCAGCCTAGCAGGGGCTAGCGGGAGTACAGATACGCAGTATTTT.